The clone carrying this T cell receptor (beta chain) was observed a handful of times. Its target is not known. This entry belongs to a study of CD8 T cells in ankylosing spondylitis. Study-level results: In ankylosing spondylitis blood, a motif of roughly eight highly homologous TCR beta variants appeared characteristic. Reports of some motif variants in reactive arthritis synovial fluid and blood predate this one. Disease-linked clones were reportedly significantly enriched in matched ankylosing spondylitis synovial fluid.

Quantitative 5'-RACE with molecular barcodes was used to make the TCR beta libraries. TCRdb re-analysed the 5' RACE reads in MiXCR, keeping a single row per CDR3 protein. The sample shows around 770,000 distinct CDR3 sequences, about 20% of them seen only once. Sequencing was performed on blood, either unsorted or a sorted T cell fraction (not recorded which). The TCR was taken from a male donor with ankylosing spondylitis.

For the CDR3, the DNA is TGCGCCAGCAGCTTGGCCCATGGGCGTACCTACGAGCAGTACTTC. This gives the protein CASSLAHGRTYEQYF. This chain links TRBV5-1 with TRBJ2-7, with no clear D. Germline V gene sequence: CDR1 SGHRS, CDR2 YFSETQ. Trimming took 0 bases from V and 2 from J, leaving 12 bases between them. The CDR3 spans 15 residues.